The clone carrying this T cell receptor gamma chain was observed at least ten times. Its target is unknown. The mismatch at residue 3 between this DNA's translation and the TCRdb protein of a much larger clone likely reflects a read error; the protein shown is translated from the DNA. The source of the sample is a study of γδ T cells in repeated Plasmodium falciparum infection. Looking at the study overall: The natural-infection arm compared Malian children under seasonal malaria with matched Australian children. Four controlled malaria infections with P. falciparum NF54 spanned about 600 days. Overall study results and limits: Vgamma9/Vdelta2+ T cells showed a stable polyclonal repertoire with shared TCRgamma sequences.

Each sorted gammadelta sample had TRG and TRD chains sequenced. TCRdb re-analyzed the multiplex PCR reads via CATT. This sample yields about 26,000 gamma-chain clones, of which 2.5% to 3.5% are seen a single time; around a third belongs to the top ten. This CDR3 spans 12 amino acids. Per the germline V gene, CDR1 is EGSTGY and CDR2 is YDSYTSSV. Flow sorting of PBMC yielded separate Vgamma9/Vdelta2+ and Vdelta2-negative gammadelta T cell populations for bulk repertoire analysis. The rearrangement links TRGV4 to TRGJ1 or TRGJ2. The sample consisted of gamma-delta T cells from blood. The TCR was taken from a pool of human donors (malaria-infected and uninfected, not separated). The CDR3 spells CAAWDGWYKKLF. The CDR3 DNA follows: TGTGCCGCCTGGGATGGGTGGTATAAGAAACTCTTT.